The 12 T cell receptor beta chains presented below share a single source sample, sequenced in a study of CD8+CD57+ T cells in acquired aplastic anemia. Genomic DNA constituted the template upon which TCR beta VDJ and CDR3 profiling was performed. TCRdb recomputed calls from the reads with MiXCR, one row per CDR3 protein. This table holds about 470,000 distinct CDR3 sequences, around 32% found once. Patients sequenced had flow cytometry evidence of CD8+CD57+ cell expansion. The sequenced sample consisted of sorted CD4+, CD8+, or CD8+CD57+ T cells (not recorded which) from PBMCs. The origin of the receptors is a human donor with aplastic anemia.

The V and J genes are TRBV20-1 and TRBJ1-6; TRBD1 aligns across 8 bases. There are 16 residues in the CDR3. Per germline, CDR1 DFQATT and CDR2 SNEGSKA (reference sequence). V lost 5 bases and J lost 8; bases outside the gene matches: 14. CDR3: CSAPSEAGGAHSPLHF. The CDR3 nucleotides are TGCAGTGCTCCCTCCGAGGCAGGGGGCGCCCATTCACCCCTCCACTTT.

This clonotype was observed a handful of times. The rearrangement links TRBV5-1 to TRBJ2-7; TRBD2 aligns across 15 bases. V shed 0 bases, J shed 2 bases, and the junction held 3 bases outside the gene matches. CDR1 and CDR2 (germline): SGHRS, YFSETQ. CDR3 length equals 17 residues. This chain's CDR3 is CASSLGGLAGGTYEQYF. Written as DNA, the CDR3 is TGCGCCAGCAGCTTGGGGGGACTAGCGGGAGGAACCTACGAGCAGTACTTC.

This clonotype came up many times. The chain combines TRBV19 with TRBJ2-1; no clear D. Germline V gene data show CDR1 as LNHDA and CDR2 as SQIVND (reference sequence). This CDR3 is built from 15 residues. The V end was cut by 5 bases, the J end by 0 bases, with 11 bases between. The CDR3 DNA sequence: TGTGCCAGTAGTGTTACTCCAAGCTCCTACAATGAGCAGTTCTTC. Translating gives CASSVTPSSYNEQFF.

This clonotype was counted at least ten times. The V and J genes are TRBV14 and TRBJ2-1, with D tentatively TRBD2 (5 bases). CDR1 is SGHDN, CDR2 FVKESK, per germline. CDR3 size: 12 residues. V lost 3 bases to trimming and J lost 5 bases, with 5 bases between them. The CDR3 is CASSQTNNEQFF. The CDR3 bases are TGTGCCAGCAGCCAGACTAACAATGAGCAGTTCTTC. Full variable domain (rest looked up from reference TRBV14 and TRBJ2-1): EAGVTQFPSHSVIEKGQTVTLRCDPISGHDNLYWYRRVMGKEIKFLLHFVKESKQDESGMPNNRFLAERTGGTYSTLKVQPAELEDSGVYFCASSQTNNEQFFGPGTRLTVL.

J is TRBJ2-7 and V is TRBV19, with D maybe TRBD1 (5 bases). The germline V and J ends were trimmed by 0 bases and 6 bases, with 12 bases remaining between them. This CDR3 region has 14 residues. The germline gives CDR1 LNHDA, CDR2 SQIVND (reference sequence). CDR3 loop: CASSIEAGPPEQYF. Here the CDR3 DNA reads TGTGCCAGTAGTATAGAGGCAGGGCCCCCCGAGCAGTACTTC. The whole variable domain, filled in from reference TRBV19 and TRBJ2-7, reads DGGITQSPKYLFRKEGQNVTLSCEQNLNHDAMYWYRQDPGQGLRLIYYSQIVNDFQKGDIAEGYSVSREKKESFPLTVTSAQKNPTAFYLCASSIEAGPPEQYFGPGTRLTVT.

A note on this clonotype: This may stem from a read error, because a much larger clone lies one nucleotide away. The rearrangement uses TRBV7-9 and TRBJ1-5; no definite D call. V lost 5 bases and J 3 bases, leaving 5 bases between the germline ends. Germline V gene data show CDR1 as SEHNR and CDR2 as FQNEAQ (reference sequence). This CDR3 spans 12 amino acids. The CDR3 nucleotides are TGTGCCAGCAGCATTACCAATCAGCCCCAGCATTTT. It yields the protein CASSITNQPQHF. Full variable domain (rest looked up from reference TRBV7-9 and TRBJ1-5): DTGVSQNPRHKITKRGQNVTFRCDPISEHNRLYWYRQTLGQGPEFLTYFQNEAQLEKSRLLSDRFSAERPKGSFSTLEIQRTEQGDSAMYLCASSITNQPQHFGDGTRLSIL.

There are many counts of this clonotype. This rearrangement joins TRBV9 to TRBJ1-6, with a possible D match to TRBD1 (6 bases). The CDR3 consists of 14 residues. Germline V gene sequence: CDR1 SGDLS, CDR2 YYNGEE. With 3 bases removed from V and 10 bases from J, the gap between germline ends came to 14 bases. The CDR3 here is CASSEGQGKSPLHF. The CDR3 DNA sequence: TGTGCCAGCAGCGAGGGGCAGGGGAAGTCACCCCTCCACTTT.

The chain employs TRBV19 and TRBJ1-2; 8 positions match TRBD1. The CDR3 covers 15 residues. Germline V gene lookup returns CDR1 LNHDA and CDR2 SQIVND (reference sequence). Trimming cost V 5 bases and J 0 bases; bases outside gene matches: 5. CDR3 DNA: TGTGCCAGTAGTTTCCGGACAGGGCCTAACTATGGCTACACCTTC. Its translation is CASSFRTGPNYGYTF.

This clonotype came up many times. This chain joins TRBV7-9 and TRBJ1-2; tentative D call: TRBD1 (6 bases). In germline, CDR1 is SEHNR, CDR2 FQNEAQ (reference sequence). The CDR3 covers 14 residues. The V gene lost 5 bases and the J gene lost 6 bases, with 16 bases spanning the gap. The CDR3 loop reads CASSGQIRIHGYTF. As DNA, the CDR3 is TGTGCCAGCAGCGGACAGATAAGGATACATGGCTACACCTTC.

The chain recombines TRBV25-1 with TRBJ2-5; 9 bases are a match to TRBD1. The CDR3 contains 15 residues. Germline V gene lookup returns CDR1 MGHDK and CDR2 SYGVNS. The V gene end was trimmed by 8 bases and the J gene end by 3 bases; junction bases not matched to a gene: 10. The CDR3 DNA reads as TGTGCCAGCTCACCACGGGGGACAGGGAAAGAGACCCAGTACTTC. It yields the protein CASSPRGTGKETQYF. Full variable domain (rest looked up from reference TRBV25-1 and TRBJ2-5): EADIYQTPRYLVIGTGKKITLECSQTMGHDKMYWYQQDPGMELHLIHYSYGVNSTEKGDLSSESTVSRIRTEHFPLTLESARPSHTSQYLCASSPRGTGKETQYFGPGTRLLVL.

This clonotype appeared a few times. CDR3 sequence (DNA): TGCAGTGCTAGAGATCTCGGCGCTGAAGCTTTCTTT. Translation: CSARDLGAEAFF. The rearrangement uses TRBV20-1 and TRBJ1-1; no clear D gene. V was clipped by 0 bases and J by 6 bases, with 8 bases between them. This CDR3 has 12 amino acids. The germline V gene has CDR1 DFQATT and CDR2 SNEGSKA (reference sequence).

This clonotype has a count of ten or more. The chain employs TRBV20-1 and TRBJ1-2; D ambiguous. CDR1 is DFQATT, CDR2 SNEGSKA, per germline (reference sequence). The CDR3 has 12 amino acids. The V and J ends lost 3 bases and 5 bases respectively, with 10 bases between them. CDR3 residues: CSARADVYGYTF. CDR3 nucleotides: TGCAGTGCTAGGGCAGACGTGTATGGCTACACCTTC.